These T cell receptor beta chains were read from a single sample in a study of blood T cell repertoires in COVID-19. Clones were read by immunoSEQ multiplex PCR, and TCRdb kept only the in-frame ones, dropping some. Among 160,000 or so clones, roughly four fifths were seen once, and the ten largest hold approximately 11%. The sample taken for sequencing was peripheral blood. These receptors all stem from a man aged 55 to 70 with active or convalescent COVID-19. Both conserved end residues are part of each CDR3. The order of the fields is V gene, clone size, J gene, D gene, CDR3 DNA, CDR3 protein. D genes are given only for firm matches. Clone size appears in some rows only: once, few, many, or a class for an expanded clone.

v_gene: TRBV5-1; abundance: -; j_gene: TRBJ1-1; d_gene: TRBD1; CDR3nt: TGCGCCAGCAACCAACAACAGGGGGGCACTGAAGCTTTCTTT; CDR3aa: CASNQQQGGTEAFF
v_gene: TRBV5-1; abundance: -; j_gene: TRBJ1-5; d_gene: TRBD1; CDR3nt: TGCGCCAGCAGAGGGGGCTACGGGAGCAATCAGCCCCAGCATTTT; CDR3aa: CASRGGYGSNQPQHF
v_gene: TRBV27; abundance: once; j_gene: TRBJ1-4; d_gene: -; CDR3nt: TGTGCCAGCAGTTTCGCGGGTAGTAATGAAAAACTGTTTTTT; CDR3aa: CASSFAGSNEKLFF
v_gene: TRBV3-1/TRBV3-2; abundance: once; j_gene: TRBJ2-5; d_gene: TRBD2; CDR3nt: TGTGCCAGCAGCTCCAGCCGCCGGGGGGGGACCCAGTACTTC; CDR3aa: CASSSSRRGGTQYF
v_gene: TRBV6-1; abundance: -; j_gene: TRBJ1-5; d_gene: -; CDR3nt: TGTGCCAGCAGTGAAGGACTGAGACAGAATCATCAGCCCCAGCATTTT; CDR3aa: CASSEGLRQNHQPQHF
v_gene: TRBV7-9; abundance: -; j_gene: TRBJ1-4; d_gene: TRBD1; CDR3nt: TGTGCCAGCAGCTCGGACCGGACAGGGGAGGGGGAAAAACTGTTTTTT; CDR3aa: CASSSDRTGEGEKLFF
v_gene: TRBV30; abundance: many; j_gene: TRBJ1-5; d_gene: -; CDR3nt: TGTGCCTGGAGTGTAGACAAAAATCAGCCCCAGCATTTT; CDR3aa: CAWSVDKNQPQHF
v_gene: TRBV7-9; abundance: -; j_gene: TRBJ1-5; d_gene: -; CDR3nt: TGTGCCAGCAGCTCCCTCGGGGAGCGGCCCCAGCATTTT; CDR3aa: CASSSLGERPQHF
v_gene: TRBV6-1; abundance: -; j_gene: TRBJ2-6; d_gene: -; CDR3nt: TGTGCCAGCAGTGTCGAGGGTCATTTTAGCTCTGGGGCCAACGTCCTGACTTTC; CDR3aa: CASSVEGHFSSGANVLTF
v_gene: TRBV5-1; abundance: -; j_gene: TRBJ1-1; d_gene: TRBD1; CDR3nt: TGCGCCAGCAGCGCGGGGGACAGGGCGAACACTGAAGCTTTCTTT; CDR3aa: CASSAGDRANTEAFF
v_gene: TRBV3-1/TRBV3-2; abundance: -; j_gene: TRBJ2-2; d_gene: TRBD2; CDR3nt: TGTGCCAGCAGCCGTGGGGAGGGCACCGGGGAGCTGTTTTTT; CDR3aa: CASSRGEGTGELFF
v_gene: TRBV7-2; abundance: -; j_gene: TRBJ1-1; d_gene: -; CDR3nt: TGTGCCAGCAGCTTAGTGTGGTCAGGGGCCACTGAAGCTTTCTTT; CDR3aa: CASSLVWSGATEAFF
v_gene: TRBV5-6; abundance: -; j_gene: TRBJ2-7; d_gene: -; CDR3nt: TGTGCCAGCAGCCGTCCGGGGACCTACGAGCAGTACTTC; CDR3aa: CASSRPGTYEQYF
v_gene: TRBV3-1/TRBV3-2; abundance: -; j_gene: TRBJ2-5; d_gene: TRBD2; CDR3nt: TGTGCCAGCAGCTATAAATTGACTAGCGGGGGGCCATTCGCAGAGACCCAGTACTTC; CDR3aa: CASSYKLTSGGPFAETQYF
v_gene: TRBV27; abundance: medium-sized; j_gene: TRBJ1-3; d_gene: -; CDR3nt: TGTGCCAGCAGACCCCTAATCGCTGGAAACACCATATATTTT; CDR3aa: CASRPLIAGNTIYF
v_gene: TRBV7-7; abundance: -; j_gene: TRBJ2-7; d_gene: TRBD2; CDR3nt: TGTGCCAGCAGCCCAAGGGCGGGGGGACCTATGGACGAGCAGTACTTC; CDR3aa: CASSPRAGGPMDEQYF
v_gene: TRBV6-5; abundance: -; j_gene: TRBJ2-1; d_gene: -; CDR3nt: TGTGCCAGCAGTACCCGGGGGGCGGAGTTCTTC; CDR3aa: CASSTRGAEFF
v_gene: TRBV3-1/TRBV3-2; abundance: once; j_gene: TRBJ1-2; d_gene: -; CDR3nt: TGTGCCAGCAGCCAGGATACAGGGCGTTATGGCTACACCTTC; CDR3aa: CASSQDTGRYGYTF
v_gene: TRBV27; abundance: -; j_gene: TRBJ1-4; d_gene: TRBD1; CDR3nt: TGTGCCAGCAGTACACCGGGACAGGGTAATGAAAAACTGTTTTTT; CDR3aa: CASSTPGQGNEKLFF
v_gene: TRBV23-1; abundance: -; j_gene: TRBJ2-7; d_gene: -; CDR3nt: TGCGCCAGCAGTCACAGGGGCCCCAGTTCCTACGAGCAGTACTTC; CDR3aa: CASSHRGPSSYEQYF
v_gene: TRBV20-1; abundance: -; j_gene: TRBJ2-2; d_gene: -; CDR3nt: TGCAGTGCTAGTCCTAGACGCACCGGGGAGCTGTTTTTT; CDR3aa: CSASPRRTGELFF
v_gene: TRBV10-2; abundance: -; j_gene: TRBJ1-1; d_gene: TRBD1; CDR3nt: TGCGCCAGCAGTGAGGCAGGGGGCACTGAAGCTTTCTTT; CDR3aa: CASSEAGGTEAFF
v_gene: TRBV5-6; abundance: -; j_gene: TRBJ1-1; d_gene: TRBD1; CDR3nt: TGTGCCAGCAGCCCCTCCTACACAGGGGAACGAGAAGCTTTCTTT; CDR3aa: CASSPSYTGEREAFF
v_gene: TRBV5-1; abundance: -; j_gene: TRBJ2-5; d_gene: TRBD2; CDR3nt: TGCGCCAGCAGCTTGGGGACTAGAAGAATGCGGGAGACCCAGTACTTC; CDR3aa: CASSLGTRRMRETQYF
v_gene: TRBV6-6; abundance: -; j_gene: TRBJ2-7; d_gene: TRBD2; CDR3nt: TGTGCCAGCAGTCGACTAGCGGGAGGAAGCGTCTACGAGCAGTACTTC; CDR3aa: CASSRLAGGSVYEQYF
v_gene: TRBV5-1; abundance: once; j_gene: TRBJ1-1; d_gene: TRBD1; CDR3nt: TGCGCCAGCAGCTTGGGACAGGGGGCGCAGATAACTGAAGCTTTCTTT; CDR3aa: CASSLGQGAQITEAFF
v_gene: TRBV3-1/TRBV3-2; abundance: -; j_gene: TRBJ2-5; d_gene: TRBD1; CDR3nt: TGTGCCAGCAGCCAAGGGACAGGGCGCGAGACCCAGTACTTC; CDR3aa: CASSQGTGRETQYF
v_gene: TRBV12-5; abundance: -; j_gene: TRBJ1-2; d_gene: TRBD1; CDR3nt: TGTGCTAGTGGTTTGGTAGACAGGGGGTATGGCTACACCTTC; CDR3aa: CASGLVDRGYGYTF
v_gene: TRBV10-3; abundance: -; j_gene: TRBJ2-1; d_gene: TRBD2; CDR3nt: TGTGCCATCAGTGAAGAAATACTAGCGGGATTATCCAATGAGCAGTTCTTC; CDR3aa: CAISEEILAGLSNEQFF
v_gene: TRBV7-8; abundance: -; j_gene: TRBJ2-7; d_gene: -; CDR3nt: TGTGCCAGCAGCTTAGTCGGGGGACACGAGCAGTACTTC; CDR3aa: CASSLVGGHEQYF
v_gene: TRBV14; abundance: -; j_gene: TRBJ2-1; d_gene: TRBD1; CDR3nt: TGTGCCAGCAGCCAACGTGTTGGGACAGGGTCCCTCAATGAGCAGTTCTTC; CDR3aa: CASSQRVGTGSLNEQFF
v_gene: TRBV7-9; abundance: once; j_gene: TRBJ1-2; d_gene: -; CDR3nt: TGTGCCAGCAGCTTAGAAATGGCAGGGCCAGTTTTAAACTATGGCTACACCTTC; CDR3aa: CASSLEMAGPVLNYGYTF
v_gene: TRBV9; abundance: -; j_gene: TRBJ2-1; d_gene: -; CDR3nt: TGTGCCAGCAGCGTAAACACCTACAATGAGCAGTTCTTC; CDR3aa: CASSVNTYNEQFF
v_gene: TRBV6-5; abundance: -; j_gene: TRBJ1-6; d_gene: -; CDR3nt: TGTGCCAGCACCCCAGGGGTCCATAATTCACCCCTCCACTTT; CDR3aa: CASTPGVHNSPLHF
v_gene: TRBV12-3/TRBV12-4; abundance: -; j_gene: TRBJ2-5; d_gene: -; CDR3nt: TGTGCCAGCAGTTTTCCTCCGGGTCGGACCCAGTACTTC; CDR3aa: CASSFPPGRTQYF
v_gene: TRBV25-1; abundance: -; j_gene: TRBJ2-7; d_gene: -; CDR3nt: TGTGCCAGCAGTGAATTGGCAACCTCCTACGAGCAGTACTTC; CDR3aa: CASSELATSYEQYF
v_gene: TRBV6-6; abundance: -; j_gene: TRBJ1-1; d_gene: -; CDR3nt: TGTGCCAGCAGTTACGACAGCAACACTGAAGCTTTCTTT; CDR3aa: CASSYDSNTEAFF
v_gene: TRBV3-1/TRBV3-2; abundance: -; j_gene: TRBJ2-1; d_gene: TRBD2; CDR3nt: TGTGCCAGCAGCCAAGGGACTAGCGGCAATGAGCAGTTCTTC; CDR3aa: CASSQGTSGNEQFF
v_gene: TRBV27; abundance: -; j_gene: TRBJ2-7; d_gene: TRBD2; CDR3nt: TGTGCCAGCAGTTTATACCCTAGCGGGAGTGTCTACGAGCAGTACTTC; CDR3aa: CASSLYPSGSVYEQYF
v_gene: TRBV3-1/TRBV3-2; abundance: -; j_gene: TRBJ2-3; d_gene: TRBD2; CDR3nt: TGTGCCAGCAGCGTGAGCGGGAGGGCCACAGATACGCAGTATTTT; CDR3aa: CASSVSGRATDTQYF
v_gene: TRBV5-1; abundance: -; j_gene: TRBJ2-3; d_gene: TRBD2; CDR3nt: TGCGCCAGCAGCGAGCGGGGGGACACAGATACGCAGTATTTT; CDR3aa: CASSERGDTDTQYF
v_gene: TRBV5-4; abundance: -; j_gene: TRBJ2-1; d_gene: TRBD2; CDR3nt: TGTGCCAGCAGCTCGACTAGCATCTCCTACAATGAGCAGTTCTTC; CDR3aa: CASSSTSISYNEQFF
v_gene: TRBV18; abundance: -; j_gene: TRBJ2-7; d_gene: TRBD1; CDR3nt: TGTGCCAGCTCACCCGCAACCGGGACAGGGGAGTACGAGCAGTACTTC; CDR3aa: CASSPATGTGEYEQYF
v_gene: TRBV5-1; abundance: -; j_gene: TRBJ2-1; d_gene: TRBD1; CDR3nt: TGCGCCAGCAGCTCAAAACAGGGGGCGGCCAATGAGCAGTTCTTC; CDR3aa: CASSSKQGAANEQFF
v_gene: TRBV5-1; abundance: -; j_gene: TRBJ2-1; d_gene: TRBD1; CDR3nt: TGCGCCAGCAGCTTGGCTTGGACAGGACCCAATGAGCAGTTCTTC; CDR3aa: CASSLAWTGPNEQFF
v_gene: TRBV5-1; abundance: -; j_gene: TRBJ2-1; d_gene: -; CDR3nt: TGCGCCAGCAGCTTTTGGGACTCGTACAATGAGCAGTTCTTC; CDR3aa: CASSFWDSYNEQFF
v_gene: TRBV5-4; abundance: -; j_gene: TRBJ2-2; d_gene: TRBD2; CDR3nt: TGTGCCAGCAGCTTGGCCCAGCGGGAGCGCACCGGGGAGCTGTTTTTT; CDR3aa: CASSLAQRERTGELFF
v_gene: TRBV2; abundance: -; j_gene: TRBJ1-1; d_gene: TRBD1; CDR3nt: TGTGCCAGCAGTGACCGACAGGGAATGAACACTGAAGCTTTCTTT; CDR3aa: CASSDRQGMNTEAFF
v_gene: TRBV11-2; abundance: -; j_gene: TRBJ2-1; d_gene: TRBD2; CDR3nt: TGTGCCAGCAGCTTAGATGGATGGGTAGCGGGAGTTAGCAATGAGCAGTTCTTC; CDR3aa: CASSLDGWVAGVSNEQFF
v_gene: TRBV5-6; abundance: once; j_gene: TRBJ1-6; d_gene: -; CDR3nt: TGTGCCAGCAGCTTAGGACAGACCAATTCACCCCTCCACTTT; CDR3aa: CASSLGQTNSPLHF
v_gene: TRBV7-9; abundance: -; j_gene: TRBJ2-4; d_gene: -; CDR3nt: TGTGCCAGCAGCTTAGCGCGGGCGGCGGGGGCCTTAGCCAAAAACATTCAGTACTTC; CDR3aa: CASSLARAAGALAKNIQYF
v_gene: TRBV5-1; abundance: -; j_gene: TRBJ2-1; d_gene: -; CDR3nt: TGCGCCAGCAGCCTGGGGACTCTCTCCTACAATGAGCAGTTCTTC; CDR3aa: CASSLGTLSYNEQFF
v_gene: TRBV9; abundance: -; j_gene: TRBJ2-1; d_gene: TRBD2; CDR3nt: TGTGCCAGCAGCGTAGAGGCTAGCGGGAGGAACTACAATGAGCAGTTCTTC; CDR3aa: CASSVEASGRNYNEQFF
v_gene: TRBV6-5; abundance: once; j_gene: TRBJ1-2; d_gene: TRBD1; CDR3nt: TGTGCCAGCAGTCGGACAGGGGGCGACTATGGCTACACCTTC; CDR3aa: CASSRTGGDYGYTF
v_gene: TRBV7-2; abundance: -; j_gene: TRBJ2-5; d_gene: -; CDR3nt: TGTGCCAGCAGCTTGCGGGTCCAAGAGACCCAGTACTTC; CDR3aa: CASSLRVQETQYF
v_gene: TRBV5-1; abundance: -; j_gene: TRBJ2-3; d_gene: TRBD2; CDR3nt: TGCGCCAGCAGCTTGGCACTAGCGGGGGGGCCTGGAGATACGCAGTATTTT; CDR3aa: CASSLALAGGPGDTQYF
v_gene: TRBV13; abundance: -; j_gene: TRBJ1-6; d_gene: TRBD1; CDR3nt: TGTGCCAGCAGCCATCGGGTACAGGGGGTCTCCTATAATTCACCCCTCCACTTT; CDR3aa: CASSHRVQGVSYNSPLHF
v_gene: TRBV3-1/TRBV3-2; abundance: -; j_gene: TRBJ1-2; d_gene: -; CDR3nt: TGTGCCAGCAGCCAAGTCGGGGACTATGGCTACACCTTC; CDR3aa: CASSQVGDYGYTF
v_gene: TRBV29-1; abundance: -; j_gene: TRBJ1-1; d_gene: -; CDR3nt: TGCAGCGTTGTAGCGGGGGCGACTGAAGCTTTCTTT; CDR3aa: CSVVAGATEAFF